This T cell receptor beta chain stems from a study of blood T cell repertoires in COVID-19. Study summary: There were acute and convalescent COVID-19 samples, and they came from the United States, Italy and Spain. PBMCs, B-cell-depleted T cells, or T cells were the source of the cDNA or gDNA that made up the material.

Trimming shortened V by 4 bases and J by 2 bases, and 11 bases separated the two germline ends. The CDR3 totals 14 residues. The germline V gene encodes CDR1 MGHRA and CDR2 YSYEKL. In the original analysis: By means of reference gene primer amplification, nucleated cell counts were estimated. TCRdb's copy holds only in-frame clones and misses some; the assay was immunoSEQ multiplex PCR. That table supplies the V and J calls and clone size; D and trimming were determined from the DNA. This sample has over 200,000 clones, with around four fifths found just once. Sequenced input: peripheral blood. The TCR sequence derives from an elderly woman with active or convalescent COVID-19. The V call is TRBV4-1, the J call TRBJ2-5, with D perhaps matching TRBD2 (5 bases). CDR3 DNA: TGCGCCAGCAGCCCAGACCCGGGACAAGAGACCCAGTACTTC. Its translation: CASSPDPGQETQYF.